The 10 T cell receptor beta chains presented below share a single source sample, sequenced in a study of T cell changes during pregnancy in multiple sclerosis. Profiling relied on immunoSEQ multiplex PCR, and the TCRdb table lists in-frame clones only, not all of them. The table records under 45,000 clones, approximately 96% of them present only once. Source: peripheral blood, taken in the second trimester of pregnancy. Source of these receptors: a female donor with multiple sclerosis, enrolled in a pregnancy study.

This sequence joins TRBV6-1 and TRBJ2-4; D is unclear. V gave up 1 base and J gave up 6 bases, with 10 bases separating them. The CDR3 loop spans 14 amino acids. Germline CDR1 reads MNHNS; CDR2 reads SASEGT. The CDR3 loop is CASSEGSGLNIQYF. CDR3 coding DNA: TGTGCCAGCAGTGAAGGATCAGGATTAAACATTCAGTACTTC.

The chain recombines TRBV5-5 with TRBJ2-1; no firm D call. Per germline, CDR1 SGHKS and CDR2 YYEKEE (reference sequence). The CDR3 extends over 12 amino acids. V shed 0 bases and J shed 5 bases, with 3 bases lying between them. The CDR3 region is CASSLAHNEQFF. DNA of the CDR3: TGTGCCAGCAGCTTGGCTCACAATGAGCAGTTCTTC.

The rearrangement joins TRBV28 to TRBJ1-5, with D possibly matching TRBD1 (6 bases). The V and J ends lost 6 bases and 0 bases respectively, with 9 bases between them. In germline, CDR1 is MDHEN, CDR2 SYDVKM. The CDR3 sequence is 14 residues long. The CDR3 spells CASSQGYSNQPQHF. CDR3 DNA sequence: TGTGCCAGCAGCCAGGGGTATAGCAATCAGCCCCAGCATTTT.

The V gene is TRBV12-5, the J gene TRBJ2-1; D gene unclear. Germline lookup yields CDR1 LGHNT and CDR2 FRNRAP. The germline V and J ends were trimmed by 6 bases and 0 bases, with 12 bases remaining between them. The CDR3 sequence is 15 residues long. The CDR3 is CASGPTQSSYNEQFF. CDR3 nucleotide sequence: TGTGCTAGTGGACCCACACAAAGCTCCTACAATGAGCAGTTCTTC.

The chain has TRBV11-2 and TRBJ2-5; D remains unclear. In germline, CDR1 is SGHAT, CDR2 FQNNGV. This CDR3 is built from 12 residues. Trimming pared 5 bases from V and 7 bases from J, leaving 11 bases between. The CDR3 loop reads CASSDSEGTQYF. The CDR3 coding sequence is TGTGCCAGCAGCGACTCCGAAGGGACCCAGTACTTC.

The CDR3 sequence is CASSPTGIPYEQYF. CDR3 bases: TGTGCCAGCAGTCCTACAGGGATCCCCTACGAGCAGTACTTC. The chain employs TRBV27 and TRBJ2-7; D possibly corresponds to TRBD1 (6 bases). The V gene lost 5 bases and the J gene lost 2 bases, with 13 bases spanning the gap. This CDR3 has 14 amino acids. CDR1 is MNHEY and CDR2 is SMNVEV in the germline V gene (reference sequence).

There are a few counts of this clone. The chain couples TRBV30 to TRBJ2-2, with TRBD2 matching 13 bases. The CDR3 covers 17 residues. Germline assignment: CDR1 GTSNPN and CDR2 SVGIG (reference sequence). V trimming: 0 bases; J trimming: 4 bases; junction bases outside the gene matches: 5. The DNA for the CDR3 is TGTGCCTGGAGTGTAACTAGCGGGAGGGTTCGCACCGGGGAGCTGTTTTTT. It encodes CAWSVTSGRVRTGELFF.

The chain uses TRBV11-2 and TRBJ2-7; 13 bases are shared with TRBD2. CDR1 SGHAT and CDR2 FQNNGV come from the germline V gene. The CDR3 is 15 amino acids. V lost 3 bases to trimming and J lost 7 bases; unmatched junction nucleotides: 6. The CDR3, as DNA: TGTGCCAGCAGCTTGTCGGGACTAGCGGGAAGGGAGCAGTACTTC. Its protein product is CASSLSGLAGREQYF.

The J gene is TRBJ2-2, the V gene TRBV5-1; D not resolved. Trimming shortened V by 1 base and J by 2 bases, and 9 bases separated the two germline ends. The CDR3 runs 15 residues. The germline V gene has CDR1 SGHRS and CDR2 YFSETQ. CDR3 loop: CASSLMSINTGELFF. In nucleotides, the CDR3 is TGCGCCAGCAGCTTGATGAGCATCAACACCGGGGAGCTGTTTTTT.

The chain employs TRBV18 and TRBJ1-6; the D gene is possibly TRBD1 (5 bases). This CDR3 spans 13 amino acids. V was pared by 3 bases and J by 7 bases, with 7 bases between. Germline assignment: CDR1 KGHSH and CDR2 LQKENI. The CDR3 DNA reads as TGTGCCAGCTCACCGCAGGGAAATTCACCCCTCCACTTT. Protein: CASSPQGNSPLHF.